The T cell receptor (beta chain) under discussion was sequenced for a study of PD-L1 blockade in urothelial cancer. About the study: Specimens of blood held a median count of approximately 150,000 T cells. Study-level findings and limits: Better survival was predicted by below-median pretreatment blood TCR clonality.

This clone was observed once. The antigen remains unidentified. Germline V gives CDR1 MDHEN, CDR2 SYDVKM. The CDR3 runs 14 residues. Between the trimmed V and J ends, which lost 7 bases and 3 bases, there was a span of 15 bases. In each PCR, synthetic TCR analog templates were spiked in. Some clones are missing from TCRdb's copy, which holds only in-frame ones; the method was immunoSEQ multiplex PCR. Among about 120,000 clones listed, around 89% were seen once. Indicated time point: peripheral blood 6 weeks after treatment start. The chain uses TRBV28 and TRBJ1-1, with D unresolved. The receptor was isolated from a man aged 55 to 69 with urothelial cancer. The sample in question was PBMCs, obtained around atezolizumab (anti-PD-L1) treatment. CDR3 sequence reads: CASIHGGDDTEAFF. The CDR3, as DNA: TGTGCCAGCATCCATGGCGGGGATGACACTGAAGCTTTCTTT.